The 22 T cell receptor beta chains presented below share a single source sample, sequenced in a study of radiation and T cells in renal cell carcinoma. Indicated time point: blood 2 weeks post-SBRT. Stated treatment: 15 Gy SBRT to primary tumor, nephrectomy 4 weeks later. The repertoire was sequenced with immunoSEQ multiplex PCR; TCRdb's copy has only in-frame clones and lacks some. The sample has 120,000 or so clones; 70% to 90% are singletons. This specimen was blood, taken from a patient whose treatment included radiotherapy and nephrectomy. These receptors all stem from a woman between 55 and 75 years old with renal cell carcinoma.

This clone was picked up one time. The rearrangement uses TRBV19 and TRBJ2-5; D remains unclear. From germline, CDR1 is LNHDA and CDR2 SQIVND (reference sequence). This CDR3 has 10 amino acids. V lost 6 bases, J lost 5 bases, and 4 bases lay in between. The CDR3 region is CASRGETQYF. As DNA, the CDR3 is TGTGCCAGTAGAGGGGAGACCCAGTACTTC. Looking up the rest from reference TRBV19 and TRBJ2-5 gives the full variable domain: DGGITQSPKYLFRKEGQNVTLSCEQNLNHDAMYWYRQDPGQGLRLIYYSQIVNDFQKGDIAEGYSVSREKKESFPLTVTSAQKNPTAFYLCASRGETQYFGPGTRLLVL.

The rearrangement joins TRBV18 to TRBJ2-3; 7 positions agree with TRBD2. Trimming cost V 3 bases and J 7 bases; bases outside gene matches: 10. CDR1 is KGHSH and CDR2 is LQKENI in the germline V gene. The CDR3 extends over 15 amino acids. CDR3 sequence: CASSPGGSVPYTQYF. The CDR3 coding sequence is TGTGCCAGCTCACCGGGAGGGAGCGTGCCTTATACGCAGTATTTT.

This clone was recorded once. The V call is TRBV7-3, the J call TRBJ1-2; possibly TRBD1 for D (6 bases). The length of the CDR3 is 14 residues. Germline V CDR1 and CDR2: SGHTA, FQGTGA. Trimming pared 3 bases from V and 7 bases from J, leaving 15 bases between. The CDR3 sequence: CASSLSSGEGGYTF. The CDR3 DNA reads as TGTGCCAGCAGCTTGTCCTCAGGGGAAGGTGGCTACACCTTC.

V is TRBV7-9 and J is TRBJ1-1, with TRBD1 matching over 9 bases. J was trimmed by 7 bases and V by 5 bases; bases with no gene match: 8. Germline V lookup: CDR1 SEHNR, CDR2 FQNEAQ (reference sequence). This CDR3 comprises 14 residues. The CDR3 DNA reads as TGTGCCAGCAGCCTAGGACAGGGGCTAGGTGAAGCTTTCTTT. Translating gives CASSLGQGLGEAFF. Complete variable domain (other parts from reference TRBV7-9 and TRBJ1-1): DTGVSQNPRHKITKRGQNVTFRCDPISEHNRLYWYRQTLGQGPEFLTYFQNEAQLEKSRLLSDRFSAERPKGSFSTLEIQRTEQGDSAMYLCASSLGQGLGEAFFGQGTRLTVV.

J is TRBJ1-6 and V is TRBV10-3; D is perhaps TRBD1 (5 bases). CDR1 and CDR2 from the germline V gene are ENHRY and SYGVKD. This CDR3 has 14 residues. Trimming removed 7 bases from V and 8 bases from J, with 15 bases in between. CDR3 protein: CAITPAGHDSPLHF. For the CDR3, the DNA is TGTGCCATCACCCCAGCGGGGCACGATTCACCCCTCCACTTT.

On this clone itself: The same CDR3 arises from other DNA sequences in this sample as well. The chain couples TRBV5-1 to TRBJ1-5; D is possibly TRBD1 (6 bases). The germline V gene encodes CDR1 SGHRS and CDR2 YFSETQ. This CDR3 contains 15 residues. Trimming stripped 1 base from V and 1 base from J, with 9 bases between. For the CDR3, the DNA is TGCGCCAGCAGCTTGCGGGGGGCCAGCAATCAGCCCCAGCATTTT. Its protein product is CASSLRGASNQPQHF. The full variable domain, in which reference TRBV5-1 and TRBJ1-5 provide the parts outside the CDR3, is KAGVTQTPRYLIKTRGQQVTLSCSPISGHRSVSWYQQTPGQGLQFLFEYFSETQRNKGNFPGRFSGRQFSNSRSEMNVSTLELGDSALYLCASSLRGASNQPQHFGDGTRLSIL.

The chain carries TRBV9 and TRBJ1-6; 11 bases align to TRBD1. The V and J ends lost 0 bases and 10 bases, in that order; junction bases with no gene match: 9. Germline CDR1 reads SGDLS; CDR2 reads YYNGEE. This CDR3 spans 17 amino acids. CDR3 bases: TGTGCCAGCAGCGTAGGGCCCGGGACAGGGGGAGAGTCACCCCTCCACTTT. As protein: CASSVGPGTGGESPLHF.

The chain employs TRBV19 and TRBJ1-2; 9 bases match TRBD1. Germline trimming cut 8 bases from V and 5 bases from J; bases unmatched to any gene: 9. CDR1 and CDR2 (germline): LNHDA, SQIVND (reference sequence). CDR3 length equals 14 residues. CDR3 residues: CASAMDRGTYGYTF. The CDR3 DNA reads TGTGCCAGTGCAATGGACAGGGGAACATATGGCTACACCTTC.

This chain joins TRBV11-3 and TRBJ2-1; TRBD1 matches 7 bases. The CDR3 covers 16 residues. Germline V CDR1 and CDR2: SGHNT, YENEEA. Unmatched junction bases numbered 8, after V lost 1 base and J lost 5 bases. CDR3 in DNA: TGTGCCAGCAGCTTAGTTATCAGGGGGTCGGACAATGAGCAGTTCTTC. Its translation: CASSLVIRGSDNEQFF.

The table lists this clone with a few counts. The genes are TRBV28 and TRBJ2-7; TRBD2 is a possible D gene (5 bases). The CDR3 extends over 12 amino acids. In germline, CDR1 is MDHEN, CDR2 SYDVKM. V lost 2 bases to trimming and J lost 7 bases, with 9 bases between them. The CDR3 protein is CASSLLAGEQYF. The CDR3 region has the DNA TGTGCCAGCAGTTTACTAGCCGGTGAGCAGTACTTC.

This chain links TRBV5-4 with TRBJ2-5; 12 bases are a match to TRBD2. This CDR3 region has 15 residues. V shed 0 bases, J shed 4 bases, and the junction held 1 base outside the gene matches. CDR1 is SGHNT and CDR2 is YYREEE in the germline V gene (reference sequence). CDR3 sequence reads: CASSLGTSGAETQYF. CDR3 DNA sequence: TGTGCCAGCAGCTTGGGGACTAGCGGGGCAGAGACCCAGTACTTC.

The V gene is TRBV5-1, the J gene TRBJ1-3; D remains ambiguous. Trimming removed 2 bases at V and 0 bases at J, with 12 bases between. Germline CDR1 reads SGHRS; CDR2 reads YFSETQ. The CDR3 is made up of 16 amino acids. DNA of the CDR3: TGCGCCAGCAGCTTCGACTCCTGGACCTCTGGAAACACCATATATTTT. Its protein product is CASSFDSWTSGNTIYF.

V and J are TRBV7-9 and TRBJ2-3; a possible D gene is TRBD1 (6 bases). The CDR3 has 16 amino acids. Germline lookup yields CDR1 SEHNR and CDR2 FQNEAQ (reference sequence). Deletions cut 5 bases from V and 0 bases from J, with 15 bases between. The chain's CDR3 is CASSIPQGPSTDTQYF. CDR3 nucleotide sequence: TGTGCCAGCAGCATCCCACAGGGACCTAGCACAGATACGCAGTATTTT.

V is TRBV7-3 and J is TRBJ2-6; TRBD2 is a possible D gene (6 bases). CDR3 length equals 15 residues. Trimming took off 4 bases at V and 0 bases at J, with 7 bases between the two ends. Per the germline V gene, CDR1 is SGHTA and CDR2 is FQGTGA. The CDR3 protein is CASSYGGSGANVLTF. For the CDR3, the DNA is TGTGCCAGCAGCTACGGGGGCTCTGGGGCCAACGTCCTGACTTTC.

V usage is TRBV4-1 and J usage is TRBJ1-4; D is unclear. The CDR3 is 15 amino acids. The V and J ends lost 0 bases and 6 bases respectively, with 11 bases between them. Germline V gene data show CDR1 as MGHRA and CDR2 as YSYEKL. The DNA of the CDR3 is TGCGCCAGCAGCCAAGATCTAGGCCGGGATGAAAAACTGTTTTTT. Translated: CASSQDLGRDEKLFF.

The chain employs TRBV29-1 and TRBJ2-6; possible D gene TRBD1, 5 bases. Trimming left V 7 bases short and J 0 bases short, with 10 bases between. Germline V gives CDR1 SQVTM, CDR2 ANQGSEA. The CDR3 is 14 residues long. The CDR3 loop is CSAGPGSGANVLTF. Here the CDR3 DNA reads TGCAGCGCAGGGCCGGGCTCTGGGGCCAACGTCCTGACTTTC. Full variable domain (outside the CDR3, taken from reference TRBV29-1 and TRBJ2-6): SAVISQKPSRDICQRGTSLTIQCQVDSQVTMMFWYRQQPGQSLTLIATANQGSEATYESGFVIDKFPISRPNLTFSTLTVSNMSPEDSSIYLCSAGPGSGANVLTFGAGSRLTVL.

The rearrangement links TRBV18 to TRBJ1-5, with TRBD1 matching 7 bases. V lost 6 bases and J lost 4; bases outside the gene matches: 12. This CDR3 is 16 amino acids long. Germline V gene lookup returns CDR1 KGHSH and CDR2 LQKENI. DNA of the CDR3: TGTGCCAGCTCCCGATCCAGGGACAGTAGAAATCAGCCCCAGCATTTT. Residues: CASSRSRDSRNQPQHF.

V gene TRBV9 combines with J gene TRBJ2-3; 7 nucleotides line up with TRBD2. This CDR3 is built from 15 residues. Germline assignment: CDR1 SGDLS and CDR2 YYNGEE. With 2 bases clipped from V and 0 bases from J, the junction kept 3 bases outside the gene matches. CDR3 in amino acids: CASSVGGSSTDTQYF. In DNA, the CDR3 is TGTGCCAGCAGCGTCGGGGGGTCTAGCACAGATACGCAGTATTTT.

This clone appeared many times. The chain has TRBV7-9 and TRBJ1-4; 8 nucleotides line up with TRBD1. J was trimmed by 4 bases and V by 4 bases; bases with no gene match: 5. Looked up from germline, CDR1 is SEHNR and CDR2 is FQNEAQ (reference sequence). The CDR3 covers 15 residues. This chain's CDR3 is CASSSTTGVNEKLFF. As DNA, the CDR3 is TGTGCCAGCAGCTCCACGACAGGGGTTAATGAAAAACTGTTTTTT.

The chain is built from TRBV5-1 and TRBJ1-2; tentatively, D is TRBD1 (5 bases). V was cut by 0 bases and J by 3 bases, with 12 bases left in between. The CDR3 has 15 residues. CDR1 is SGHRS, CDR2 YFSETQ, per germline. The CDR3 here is CASSLVSGQDYGYTF. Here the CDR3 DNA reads TGCGCCAGCAGCTTGGTCTCAGGGCAAGACTATGGCTACACCTTC.

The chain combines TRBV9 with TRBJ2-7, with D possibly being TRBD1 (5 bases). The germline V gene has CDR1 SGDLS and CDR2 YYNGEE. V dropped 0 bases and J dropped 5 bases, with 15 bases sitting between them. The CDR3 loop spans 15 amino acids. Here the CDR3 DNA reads TGTGCCAGCAGCGTAGGGGGCCTAAGGGGCCACGAGCAGTACTTC. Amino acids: CASSVGGLRGHEQYF.

CDR3: CASSEGRGRETQYF. The CDR3 nucleotides are TGTGCCAGCAGTGAGGGAAGGGGGCGAGAGACCCAGTACTTC. The J gene is TRBJ2-5, the V gene TRBV6-1; TRBD1 matches at 7 bases. V lost 3 bases to trimming and J lost 4 bases; unmatched junction nucleotides: 5. Germline V gene lookup returns CDR1 MNHNS and CDR2 SASEGT. The CDR3 is 14 amino acids.